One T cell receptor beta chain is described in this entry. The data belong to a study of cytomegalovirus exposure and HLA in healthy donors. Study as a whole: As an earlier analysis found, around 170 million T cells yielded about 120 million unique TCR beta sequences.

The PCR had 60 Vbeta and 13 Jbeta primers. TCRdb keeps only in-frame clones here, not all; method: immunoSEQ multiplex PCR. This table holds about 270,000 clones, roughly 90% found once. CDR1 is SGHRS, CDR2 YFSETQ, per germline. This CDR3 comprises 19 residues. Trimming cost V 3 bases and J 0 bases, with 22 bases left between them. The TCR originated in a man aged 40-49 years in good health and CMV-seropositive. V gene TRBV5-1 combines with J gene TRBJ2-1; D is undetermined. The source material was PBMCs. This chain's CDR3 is CASSSPSRNFFSSYNEQFF. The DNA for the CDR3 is TGCGCCAGCAGCTCGCCTTCGAGAAACTTTTTTAGCTCCTACAATGAGCAGTTCTTC. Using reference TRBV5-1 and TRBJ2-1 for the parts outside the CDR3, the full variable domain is KAGVTQTPRYLIKTRGQQVTLSCSPISGHRSVSWYQQTPGQGLQFLFEYFSETQRNKGNFPGRFSGRQFSNSRSEMNVSTLELGDSALYLCASSSPSRNFFSSYNEQFFGPGTRLTVL.